The entry below describes one T cell receptor (beta chain). These data come from a study of blood T cell repertoires in COVID-19. Study as a whole: The origin of the acute and convalescent COVID-19 samples was the United States, Italy and Spain. From T cells, B-cell-depleted T cells, or PBMCs came the material, which was cDNA or gDNA.

Authors' data handling: Amplifying reference gene primers gave estimates of nucleated cell counts. TCRdb keeps only in-frame clones here, not all; method: immunoSEQ multiplex PCR. Clone size and V and J calls were adopted from that table, with D and trimming inferred from the DNA. The data hold tens of thousands of clones, with around 80% observed a single time. This clonotype was obtained from a man aged 55 to 69 with acute or convalescent COVID-19. Sequenced material: peripheral blood.

The CDR3 sequence is CSVRGQGGIYGYTF. The CDR3 region has the DNA TGCAGCGTCCGGGGACAGGGGGGGATCTATGGCTACACCTTC. The rearrangement joins TRBV29-1 to TRBJ1-2; 11 bases fit TRBD1. The CDR3 sequence is 14 residues long. V was pared by 6 bases and J by 4 bases, with 7 bases of the junction left unmatched. Looked up from germline, CDR1 is SQVTM and CDR2 is ANQGSEA.